The T cell receptor (beta chain) described here comes from a study of T cell responses to AZD1222 COVID-19 vaccine. Only in-frame clones appear in the TCRdb table, and some are missing; sequencing was by immunoSEQ multiplex PCR. The table shows tens of thousands of clones, with about 88% occurring only once. Germline values: CDR1 MDHEN, CDR2 SYDVKM. CDR3 length: 15 residues. Trimming removed 6 bases from V and 2 bases from J; junction bases left unmatched: 3. The sequence derives from an adult in good health. The chain is built from TRBV28 and TRBJ2-1; 11 nucleotides match TRBD1. Sequences were derived from peripheral blood, sampled on day 0 of AZD1222 vaccination. Written as DNA, the CDR3 is TGTGCCAGCAGAGGACAGGGGGCCCCCTACAATGAGCAGTTCTTC. It encodes CASRGQGAPYNEQFF.